This TCR beta chain was sequenced in a study of shared clonotypes between healthy human individuals (dated by TCRdb to the early 2020s). General notes on the study: The cohort included a few men and a couple of women between 18 and 49 years of age. To estimate repertoire size and how much clonotype sharing occurs between individuals, the study deeply sequenced the blood TCR repertoires of several healthy adults. To increase sequencing depth and limit assay-specific biases, different laboratories used diverse techniques to prepare libraries and sequence TCR repertoires. Between about 0.85 and 8.9 billion PBMCs per donor were obtained by leukapheresis. For each donor, three plates each were used for CD4 naive and CD4 memory, two plates were used for CD8 naive, and one plate was used for CD8 memory.

Using the deep immunoSEQ assay, TCR CDR3 regions were amplified from genomic DNA by multiplex PCR. Extracted genomic DNA from each cell subset was distributed evenly across all wells of several immunoSEQ 96-well plates, and each plate was treated as a replicate. Each replicate PCR for sorted subsets received approximately 220 ng genomic DNA, equal to tens of thousands of T cell genomes. The purified libraries were quantified using a Qubit 3.0 fluorometer, sized with a Bioanalyzer 2100, and then quantified again using the KAPA Library Quantification kit. A separate single-read 150-cycle Illumina NextSeq 550 flow cell was used to sequence each immunoSEQ 96-well plate. The authors processed their data as follows. Because only junctional sequences without quality scores were contained in the immunoSEQ output, filtering matching that applied to full-length reads could not be performed. Sequences were annotated with PyIR, a Python wrapper for IgBLAST v1.9, using IMGT germline references to assign V/J genes and CDR3. Reads with weak V/J assignments (E-value above 1e-6), missing CDR3, stop codons, out-of-frame junctions, or ambiguous translated residues were removed. V3J clonotypes were defined by identical inferred V gene, J gene, and CDR3 amino acid sequence. Percentage overlap between repertoires was calculated by dividing the number of shared unique clonotypes by the size of the smaller repertoire. Richness of each repertoire was evaluated using RTK rarefaction, the Chao1 estimator, and Recon v2.1 estimates of unobserved clonotypes. Generation probabilities for all TCRbeta clonotypes obtained by the gDNA method from a handful of donors were computed using OLGA. Here the immuneACCESS table is served through TCRdb, limited to in-frame sequences with V and J called. Missing clones are a known gap in these copies; in checked studies unresolved V genes cover under half, and the rest lacks a known reason. That table supplies the V and J calls and clone size; D and trimming were determined from the DNA. Across this sample there are more than 2 million clones, with 90% to 96% seen only once. Together, the top ten hold 0.13% of the sample.

Donors were healthy HIV-negative adults with no recently reported acute infections or vaccinations. All donors were Caucasian adults living in Nashville, Tennessee, USA. CD4+ T cells were enriched by magnetic negative selection; naive cells were then positively selected on CD45RA, and the negative fraction formed the memory subset. Blood was collected by leukapheresis, and PBMCs were isolated by Ficoll-Histopaque density gradient centrifugation and then cryopreserved in liquid nitrogen vapor phase. Analytical flow cytometry was used to check the purity and quantity of every magnetically sorted T cell population. From each sorted fraction, genomic DNA was isolated and quantified by UV absorbance on a Nanodrop 2000c. Concerning this clone itself: This clone's antigen is unknown. No base qualities exist here, and no much larger clone lies one base off it.

Points the paper makes about the study in general: Compared with non-shared clonotypes, clonotypes shared by all four sorted-subset donors had higher generation probabilities. Based on pairwise subsampling, the degree of clonotype sharing among donors was expected to be affected by sequencing depth. Naive subsets generally had larger estimated clonotype richness than memory subsets. Rarefaction of sorted-subset datasets indicated incomplete sequencing despite the large sequencing depth. Sampling was restricted to blood, and TCR repertoires in tissue are likely to differ from TCR repertoires in blood. Because the study included only a small number of donors, the genetic and exposure-history diversity represented was limited. When a handful of donors were compared, the shared fraction of clonotypes was about 5.4% for naive CD4, roughly 3.3% for naive CD8, about 2.4% for memory CD4, and 0.4% for memory CD8.

The CDR3 holds 13 amino acids from the cysteine to the phenylalanine. Here the CDR3 DNA is all that survives: 39 bases in frame from base 1. Reading the germline V gene gives CDR1 MNHEY and CDR2 SVGAGI. V loses 5 bases, J loses 2 bases, and the germline ends lie 9 bases apart. The V gene is TRBV6-5 and the J gene is TRBJ2-5, and the D gene may be TRBD1, 6 bases matching. Sample: naive CD4+ T cells sorted from blood. The meaning of the sample's cell subset or site label: CD45RA+ positively selected. This sequence was found in a man between 18 and 29 years old in good health. The CDR3 reads CASSRTEQETQYF. In nucleotides, the sequence is TGTGCCAGCAGTCGGACAGAACAAGAGACCCAGTACTTC.